Each of the 20 T cell receptor beta chains below was sequenced from the same sample in a study of siplizumab effects on memory and regulatory T cells. Sequenced by immunoSEQ multiplex PCR; TCRdb stores in-frame clones only, minus some. The sample has roughly 100,000 clones, 90% to 95% seen once; the top ten hold 0.85% to 1.2%. Material: CD4+ T cells sorted from blood. The receptor set was obtained from a human donor in good health.

The chain is built from TRBV5-1 and TRBJ1-3; no definite D call. The germline gives CDR1 SGHRS, CDR2 YFSETQ. The length of the CDR3 is 14 residues. The V end was cut by 0 bases, the J end by 2 bases, with 6 bases between. The CDR3 DNA reads TGCGCCAGCAGCTTGGTGTCAGCTGGAAACACCATATATTTT. Amino acid sequence: CASSLVSAGNTIYF.

The CDR3 loop is CAWSFGYTEAFF. As DNA, the CDR3 is TGTGCCTGGAGTTTCGGGTACACTGAAGCTTTCTTT. The chain links TRBV30 to TRBJ1-1; no definite D call. From germline, CDR1 is GTSNPN and CDR2 SVGIG (reference sequence). The V end was cut by 2 bases, the J end by 3 bases, with 7 bases between. This CDR3 contains 12 residues.

The CDR3 region is CASSNVGQFYTSSYNEQFF. The CDR3 coding sequence is TGTGCCAGCAGTAACGTGGGACAGTTTTATACTAGCTCCTACAATGAGCAGTTCTTC. The rearrangement links TRBV14 to TRBJ2-1; 7 nucleotides align to TRBD1. CDR3 length equals 19 residues. Germline-derived CDR1 and CDR2 are SGHDN and FVKESK. The trim removed 6 bases at V and 0 bases at J, leaving 17 bases unmatched.

This chain connects TRBV7-6 to TRBJ2-1; D unresolved. Trimming left V 8 bases short and J 0 bases short, with 14 bases between. Germline assignment: CDR1 SGHVS and CDR2 FNYEAQ. The CDR3 is 15 residues long. The CDR3 DNA reads TGTGCCAGCGGCCTGACTGGGCGCTCCTACAATGAGCAGTTCTTC. As protein: CASGLTGRSYNEQFF.

The chain has TRBV10-3 and TRBJ2-3; 9 bases fit TRBD2. After removal of 3 bases from V and 4 bases from J, the junction contained 8 bases not matched to a gene. The length of the CDR3 is 16 residues. Germline CDR1 and CDR2: ENHRY and SYGVKD. The CDR3 DNA reads as TGTGCCATCAGTGATACGAGCGGGAGGACCTCAGATACGCAGTATTTT. It specifies CAISDTSGRTSDTQYF.

The V gene is TRBV28, the J gene TRBJ1-2, with D uncertain. Germline-derived CDR1 and CDR2 are MDHEN and SYDVKM. The CDR3 is 11 residues long. Trimming removed 8 bases at V and 6 bases at J, with 10 bases between. The CDR3 here is CASLQTNGYTF. The CDR3 DNA is TGTGCCAGCTTACAGACGAATGGCTACACCTTC.

V is TRBV29-1 and J is TRBJ2-3; D is ambiguous. Per germline, CDR1 SQVTM and CDR2 ANQGSEA. The CDR3 runs to 16 residues. V lost 8 bases and J 0 bases, leaving 21 bases between the germline ends. Here the CDR3 DNA reads TGCAGCACCCAAAAGATACGGCGGTCTAGCACAGATACGCAGTATTTT. Translating it yields CSTQKIRRSSTDTQYF.

V is TRBV7-6 and J is TRBJ1-5; 8 bases map to TRBD1. V shed 4 bases and J 6 bases; nucleotides not matched to a gene: 8. The CDR3 is 15 residues long. Germline assignment: CDR1 SGHVS and CDR2 FNYEAQ. The CDR3 nucleotides are TGTGCCAGCAGCTCAAGACAGGGGTTGGGTCAGCCCCAGCATTTT. It codes for CASSSRQGLGQPQHF.

V is TRBV14 and J is TRBJ2-7; 8 positions match TRBD1. Germline CDR1 is SGHDN and CDR2 is FVKESK. This CDR3 is built from 14 residues. Trimming cost V 0 bases and J 6 bases; bases outside gene matches: 4. CDR3 in amino acids: CASSQELRGLEQYF. CDR3 nucleotides: TGTGCCAGCAGCCAAGAGCTCAGGGGGCTCGAGCAGTACTTC.

This chain uses TRBV19 with TRBJ2-2, with no clear D. CDR1 is LNHDA, CDR2 SQIVND, per germline (reference sequence). The V end lost 7 bases, the J end lost 0 bases, and 12 bases lay between the germline ends. The CDR3 spans 15 residues. The CDR3 nucleotides read TGTGCCAGTAAGTGGGGAAGCACGAACACCGGGGAGCTGTTTTTT. Encoded protein: CASKWGSTNTGELFF.

The chain has TRBV6-1 and TRBJ1-3, with a weak D call TRBD1 (6 bases). Looked up from germline, CDR1 is MNHNS and CDR2 is SASEGT. CDR3 size: 12 residues. The ends were cut back, 2 bases at V and 14 bases at J, with 13 bases in the middle. CDR3 nucleotide sequence: TGTGCCAGCAGTGAAAACAGGGCTTCCGTATATTTT. Protein product: CASSENRASVYF.

This chain uses TRBV19 with TRBJ2-2; the D is unclear. V was trimmed by 2 bases and J by 2 bases, leaving 9 bases between them. Germline V gives CDR1 LNHDA, CDR2 SQIVND (reference sequence). CDR3 length: 15 residues. In nucleotides, the CDR3 is TGTGCCAGTAGTATACCCGAGCTAAACACCGGGGAGCTGTTTTTT. Encoded protein: CASSIPELNTGELFF. The full variable domain, with the rest looked up from reference TRBV19 and TRBJ2-2, is DGGITQSPKYLFRKEGQNVTLSCEQNLNHDAMYWYRQDPGQGLRLIYYSQIVNDFQKGDIAEGYSVSREKKESFPLTVTSAQKNPTAFYLCASSIPELNTGELFFGEGSRLTVL.

This clone was seen a handful of times. V is TRBV12-5 and J is TRBJ2-3, with 7 bases aligning to TRBD1. Per germline, CDR1 LGHNT and CDR2 FRNRAP. The CDR3 is 17 amino acids. Trimming cost V 5 bases and J 5 bases; bases outside gene matches: 16. CDR3 coding DNA: TGTGCTAGTGGTGCCGTAGGAGCAGGGGGATCAGGAGATACGCAGTATTTT. Protein product: CASGAVGAGGSGDTQYF.

The rearrangement uses TRBV5-6 and TRBJ1-3, with a tentative D call TRBD1 (5 bases). CDR3 length: 13 amino acids. V was cut by 0 bases and J by 8 bases, with 9 bases left in between. Germline V gene sequence: CDR1 SGHDT, CDR2 YYEEEE. The CDR3 DNA reads as TGTGCCAGCAGCTTGGCAGGGCCGGACACCATATATTTT. Translating gives CASSLAGPDTIYF.

The chain couples TRBV7-9 to TRBJ2-3, with 7 bases fitting TRBD1. The germline V gene encodes CDR1 SEHNR and CDR2 FQNEAQ (reference sequence). This CDR3 spans 15 amino acids. After removal of 5 bases from V and 2 bases from J, the junction contained 7 bases not matched to a gene. The CDR3 reads CASSQPGQITDTQYF. The CDR3 DNA sequence: TGTGCCAGCAGCCAACCGGGACAGATCACAGATACGCAGTATTTT.

The chain joins TRBV11-1 to TRBJ2-4; D is perhaps TRBD2 (5 bases). The V and J ends lost 5 bases and 8 bases respectively, with 13 bases between them. CDR1 and CDR2 from the germline V gene are SGHAT and FQDESV (reference sequence). The CDR3 runs 13 residues. For the CDR3, the DNA is TGTGCCAGCAGCCCCGAATTCGGGGACATTCAGTACTTC. Amino acid sequence: CASSPEFGDIQYF.

V and J are TRBV13 and TRBJ2-3; possible D gene TRBD2, 7 bases. Germline assignment: CDR1 PRHDT and CDR2 FYEKMQ (reference sequence). This CDR3 region has 15 residues. Between the trimmed V and J ends, which lost 5 bases and 4 bases, there was a span of 16 bases. The CDR3 coding sequence is TGTGCCAGCAGCCCGGGGGGCAGGCGAGCAGATACGCAGTATTTT. Translating it yields CASSPGGRRADTQYF.

The rearrangement uses TRBV11-3 and TRBJ1-1; tentative D call: TRBD1 (5 bases). V was clipped by 5 bases and J by 10 bases, with 14 bases between them. The CDR3 contains 12 residues. Germline CDR1 is SGHNT and CDR2 is YENEEA. The CDR3 loop is CASSPNAGTAFF. In DNA form, the CDR3 reads TGTGCCAGCAGCCCGAACGCCGGGACAGCTTTCTTT.

The chain recombines TRBV18 with TRBJ2-7, with D possibly being TRBD2 (5 bases). The CDR3 length is 15 residues. Trimming pared 1 base from V and 3 bases from J, leaving 13 bases between. Germline V gives CDR1 KGHSH, CDR2 LQKENI. The DNA for the CDR3 is TGTGCCAGCTCACCACTATCGGGGAATCTCTACGAGCAGTACTTC. It codes for CASSPLSGNLYEQYF.

The chain uses TRBV7-3 and TRBJ1-2; no clear D. V dropped 2 bases and J dropped 6 bases, with 13 bases sitting between them. The CDR3 is 14 residues long. The germline gives CDR1 SGHTA, CDR2 FQGTGA. The chain's CDR3 is CASSLSREAHGYTF. CDR3 DNA sequence: TGTGCCAGCAGCTTATCCCGGGAAGCCCATGGCTACACCTTC.